This T cell receptor beta chain emerged from a study of molecular identifiers for immune sequencing clone quantification. TCRdb reanalysed the PCR reads using MiXCR and keeps one entry per CDR3 protein. The table has 35,000 to 45,000 distinct CDR3 sequences, about 19% seen once; the top ten hold under 1.3%. After removal of 3 bases from V and 4 bases from J, the junction contained 10 bases not matched to a gene. CDR1 is MDHEN and CDR2 is SYDVKM in the germline V gene. The CDR3 is made up of 17 amino acids. In this sample, this clonotype turned up many times. The chain carries TRBV28 and TRBJ2-7; TRBD2 agrees at 12 bases. The source is a human donor in good health. Some libraries in this study had Jurkat cell RNA spiked in. Material for sequencing was naive CD8+ T cells from blood, with Jurkat cell RNA spiked in. Subset defined: FACS-sorted CD8+CD4-CCR7+CD45RA+ naive T cells. CDR3 loop: CASSFHLGTSGLYEQYF. In DNA form, the CDR3 reads TGTGCCAGCAGTTTTCACCTGGGGACTAGCGGGTTGTACGAGCAGTACTTC.